The source of this TCR beta chain is a study of blood T cell repertoires in COVID-19. Study in general: Samples of COVID-19 (acute and convalescent) were obtained from the United States, Italy and Spain. Sources were T cells, B-cell-depleted T cells, or PBMCs; the material itself was cDNA or gDNA.

Trimming stripped 4 bases from V and 5 bases from J, with 23 bases between. The germline gives CDR1 LNHDA, CDR2 SQIVND (reference sequence). There are 17 residues in the CDR3. The authors' processing: Scientists estimated how many nucleated cells there were by amplifying reference gene primers. Some clones are missing from TCRdb's copy, which holds only in-frame ones; the method was immunoSEQ multiplex PCR. Clone size and V and J calls were adopted from that table, with D and trimming inferred from the DNA. The sample records approximately 360,000 clones, about 89% being singletons. Sequenced sample: peripheral blood. The chain recombines TRBV19 with TRBJ1-2; a weak D match, TRBD1 (5 bases). This sequence was found in a man aged 35-49 years with acute or convalescent COVID-19. The DNA of the CDR3 is TGTGCCAGTAGTACCTTTCCGAGAGACAGCCGTCTTTATGGCTACACCTTC. Its protein is CASSTFPRDSRLYGYTF.